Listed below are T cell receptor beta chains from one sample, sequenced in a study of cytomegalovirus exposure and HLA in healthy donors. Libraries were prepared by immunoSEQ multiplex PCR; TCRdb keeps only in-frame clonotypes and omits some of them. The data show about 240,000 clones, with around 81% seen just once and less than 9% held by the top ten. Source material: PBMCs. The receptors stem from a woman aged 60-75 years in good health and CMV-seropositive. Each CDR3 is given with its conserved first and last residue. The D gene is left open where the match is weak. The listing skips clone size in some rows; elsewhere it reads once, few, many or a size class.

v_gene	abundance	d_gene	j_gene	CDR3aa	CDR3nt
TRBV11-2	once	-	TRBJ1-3	CASSSRQDPWHTIYF	TGTGCCAGCAGTTCTAGACAGGACCCATGGCACACCATATATTTT
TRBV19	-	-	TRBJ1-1	CASSIGGQHNTEAFF	TGTGCCAGTAGTATTGGGGGACAACATAACACTGAAGCTTTCTTT
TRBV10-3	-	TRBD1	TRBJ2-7	CATKGGQGGEQYF	TGTGCCACAAAGGGAGGACAGGGAGGCGAGCAGTACTTC
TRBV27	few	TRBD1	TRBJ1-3	CASSLTGGNTIYF	TGTGCCAGCAGTTTGACAGGGGGGAACACCATATATTTT
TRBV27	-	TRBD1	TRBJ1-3	CASSTRSRGRSTGNTIYF	TGTGCCAGCAGTACCAGAAGTAGGGGGCGATCCACTGGAAACACCATATATTTT
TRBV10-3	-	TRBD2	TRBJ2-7	CAISESVLAGRAYEQYF	TGTGCCATCAGTGAGTCGGTTCTAGCGGGTCGTGCCTACGAGCAGTACTTC
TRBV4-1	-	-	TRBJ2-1	CATARPPYNEQFF	TGCGCCACCGCTAGGCCCCCCTACAATGAGCAGTTCTTC
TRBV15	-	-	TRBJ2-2	CATSRDPLTTGELFF	TGTGCCACCAGCAGAGATCCCCTAACCACCGGGGAGCTGTTTTTT
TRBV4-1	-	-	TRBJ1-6	CASRGGSYNSPLHF	TGCGCCAGCCGCGGGGGGTCCTATAATTCACCCCTCCACTTT
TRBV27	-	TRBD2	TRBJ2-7	CASSLSGTSAYEQYF	TGTGCCAGCAGTTTATCCGGGACTAGCGCCTACGAGCAGTACTTC
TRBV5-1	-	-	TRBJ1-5	CASSPGLDQPQHF	TGCGCCAGCAGCCCAGGGTTGGATCAGCCCCAGCATTTT